The entry that follows covers one T cell receptor beta chain sequence. This clone was counted a few times. Its antigen is currently not known. The record has no base qualities; no much larger clone is one base away. The data stem from a study of memory CD4+ T cells and cytomegalovirus serostatus (dated by TCRdb to between 2018 and 2020). With respect to the entire study: The cohort included 35 or so healthy adults from Belgium, of whom 9 were CMV seropositive and roughly 24 were CMV seronegative. To replicate a published TCR-based CMV serostatus classifier, the researchers sequenced the CD4+ memory TCRbeta repertoires of a Belgian cohort whose cytomegalovirus serostatus was known. General study outcomes and caveats: On the Belgian cohort, the classifier built on the original framework reached a median bootstrapped AUC of roughly 0.94, with a 95% CI of 0.76-1.00. The results were interpreted as suggesting that the CMV-associated TCR signature is largely present in the CD4+ memory repertoire. Of 170 or so previously reported CMV-associated TCRbeta sequences, over 65 appeared in the CD4+ memory repertoires, each in one to five individuals. CMV serostatus prediction reached a median bootstrapped AUC of about 0.94 with the original framework and 0.91 with a US-trained random forest. Unlike the original study, which covered naive and memory CD4+ and CD8+ populations, the Belgian study sequenced only CD4+CD45RO+ memory cells.

Single viable CD3+CD4+CD8-CD45RO+ cells were sorted as memory CD4+ T cells on a FACSAria II. CMV serostatus was determined with a Roche Elecsys assay detecting serum IgG against CMV pp150, pp28, p38 and p52. After thawing, total CD4+ T cells were enriched by positive selection with CD4 magnetic microbeads. The samples came from a different study that was designed specifically to examine the CD4+ T cell memory repertoire. Peripheral blood mononuclear cells were isolated and cryopreserved according to standard operating procedures, and serum was stored at -80 degrees C. Staining used CD3-PerCP (BW264/56), CD4-APC (RPA-T4), CD45RO-PE (UCHT1) and CD8-Pacific Orange (3B5) antibodies, with Sytox blue excluding non-viable cells. The Quick-DNA Microprep Kit was used to extract genomic DNA from the sorted cells. Amplification of TCRbeta DNA was done with the immunoSEQ hsTCRbeta kit, following the protocol from the manufacturer. An Illumina MiSeq instrument was used to sequence the TCRbeta libraries. Concerning the study's data processing: After out-of-frame sequences were removed, 2,204,828 distinct TCRbeta sequences remained, averaging about 66,813 per individual. Each individual was scored according to the count of 164 previously reported CMV-associated TCRbeta sequences and the total productive distinct TCRbeta count. A beta-binomial model was reimplemented in Python, and random forests from scikit-learn, run with default parameters, were trained on data from the US cohort. On the Belgian cohort, classifier performance was reported as the median AUC, along with percentile confidence intervals, across 10,000 bootstrap iterations. TCRdb stores this immuneACCESS table with in-frame sequences only. Part of the clones is absent; in the studies checked, under half of the shortfall reflects unresolved V genes, and no reason is known for the rest. The D gene and trimming were derived from the DNA, and the V and J assignments and clone size from that table. Within this sample are 52,000 or so clones, with 82% of them counted one time only. The leading ten clones occupy approximately 0.55% of the sample.

V and J are trimmed by 4 bases and 0 bases, and the gene matches miss 6 bases of the junction. CDR1 and CDR2, looked up from the germline V gene, are SGHRS and YFSETQ. The CDR3 runs 15 residues from the cysteine to the phenylalanine. Only the CDR3 region is kept as DNA, spanning 45 bases read in frame from base 1. Sequenced: memory CD4+ T cells from blood. The receptor was isolated from an adult in good health and CMV-seronegative. This chain is built from TRBV5-1 and TRBJ1-1, and 7 junction bases match TRBD1. The DNA reads as follows: TGCGCCAGCAGCCAAGGGACAGCCATGAACACTGAAGCTTTCTTT. Its translation is CASSQGTAMNTEAFF.